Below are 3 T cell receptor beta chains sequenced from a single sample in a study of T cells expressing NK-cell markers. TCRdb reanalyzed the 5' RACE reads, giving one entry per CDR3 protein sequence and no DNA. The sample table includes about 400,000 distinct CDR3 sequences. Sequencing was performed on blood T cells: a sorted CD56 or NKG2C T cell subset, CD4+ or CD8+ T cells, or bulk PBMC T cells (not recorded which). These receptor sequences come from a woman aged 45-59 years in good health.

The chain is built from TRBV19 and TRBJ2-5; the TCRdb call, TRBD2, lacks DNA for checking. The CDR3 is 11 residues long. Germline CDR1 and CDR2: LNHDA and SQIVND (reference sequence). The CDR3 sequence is CATQREETQYF.

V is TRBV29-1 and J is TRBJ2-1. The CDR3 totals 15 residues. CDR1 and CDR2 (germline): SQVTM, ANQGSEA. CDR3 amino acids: CSVEDRATLYNEQFF.

CDR3 sequence reads: CASRPGLGVRQYF. The chain joins TRBV6-5 to TRBJ2-3; the TCRdb D gene call, TRBD2, has no DNA to confirm it. CDR1 and CDR2 (germline): MNHEY, SVGAGI. The CDR3 sequence is 13 residues long.